Listed below are T cell receptor beta chains from one sample, sequenced in a study of technical replicates of blood from several donors. Repertoires were generated with immunoSEQ multiplex PCR, while TCRdb's copy carries only in-frame clones and drops some. This sample has about 62,000 clones, with more than 70% found just once. Sequences were obtained from PBMCs. Receptors originate from a human donor in good health. Some clones in this sample may be carry-over from other donors' samples. CDR3s include the opening cysteine and the closing phenylalanine or tryptophan. D genes are given only for firm matches. Not every row has a clone size; where given, it reads once, few, many or a size class.

few | TRBD1 | TRBJ1-2 | TRBV6-5 | TGTGCCAGCAGGAATGGACAGGCGTATGGCTACACCTTC | CASRNGQAYGYTF
. | . | TRBJ2-5 | TRBV5-1 | TGCGCCAGCAGCTTACCGGGGTCCGCCGAGACCCAGTACTTC | CASSLPGSAETQYF
once | TRBD1 | TRBJ1-5 | TRBV27 | TGTGCCAGCAGTCCATGGACAGGGAGTCAGCCCCAGCATTTT | CASSPWTGSQPQHF
. | . | TRBJ1-1 | TRBV7-8 | TGTGCCAGCAGCTTAGAAGGAGACTTGGGCACTGAAGCTTTCTTT | CASSLEGDLGTEAFF
. | . | TRBJ1-2 | TRBV5-4 | TGTGCCAGCAGCTTGGCGACTAACAGTTTCTATGGCTACACCTTC | CASSLATNSFYGYTF
. | . | TRBJ2-3 | TRBV4-3 | TGCGCCAGCAGCCCGGGGTTGACAGATACGCAGTATTTT | CASSPGLTDTQYF
. | . | TRBJ2-7 | TRBV29-1 | TGCAGCGTTGAATATCTAGGAAGCGGGCAGTACTTC | CSVEYLGSGQYF
. | TRBD1 | TRBJ1-2 | TRBV4-1 | TGCGCCAGCAGCCAAGAAGGAGGGGGCAACGACGGCTACACCTTC | CASSQEGGGNDGYTF
once | TRBD1 | TRBJ1-2 | TRBV19 | TGTGCCAGTAGGGACAGGGGGTTGAGAACTAACTATGGCTACACCTTC | CASRDRGLRTNYGYTF
. | . | TRBJ1-6 | TRBV6-5 | TGTGCCAGCAGAATCCGGGACAACTTACCCCTCCACTTT | CASRIRDNLPLHF
. | TRBD1 | TRBJ1-4 | TRBV5-5 | TGTGCCAGCAGCGCCTACAGGGGGCCGGCTAATGAAAAACTGTTTTTT | CASSAYRGPANEKLFF
. | TRBD1 | TRBJ2-7 | TRBV13 | TGTGCCAGCAGCCAAGAGAGGGGGCGCGAGCAGTACTTC | CASSQERGREQYF
. | . | TRBJ2-7 | TRBV2 | TGTGCCAGCATGCCGGAGGGCTACGAGCAGTACTTC | CASMPEGYEQYF
. | TRBD1 | TRBJ1-1 | TRBV7-2 | TGTGCCAGCAGCCGGGACAGTCACACTGAAGCTTTCTTT | CASSRDSHTEAFF
. | TRBD2 | TRBJ2-7 | TRBV6-7 | TGTGCCAGCAGGACGCCCCCGGACTCAGGGACTAGAAAAAGCTCCTACGAGCAGTACTTC | CASRTPPDSGTRKSSYEQYF
. | . | TRBJ1-5 | TRBV6-6 | TGTGCCAGCAGCCCCGCCCGGGACACCTATCAGCCCCAGCATTTT | CASSPARDTYQPQHF
. | . | TRBJ2-5 | TRBV14 | TGTGCCAGCAGCCAAGGTTCACCCTATCAAGAGACCCAGTACTTC | CASSQGSPYQETQYF
. | . | TRBJ2-7 | TRBV6-6 | TGTGCCAGCAGTCTAAACTACGAGCAGTACTTC | CASSLNYEQYF
. | . | TRBJ2-7 | TRBV27 | TGTGCCAGCAGGCGACAGGCGGATAGCTCCTACGAGCAGTACTTC | CASRRQADSSYEQYF
. | TRBD1 | TRBJ2-5 | TRBV2 | TGTGCCAGCAGGAGGGACAGGGAAGAGACCCAGTACTTC | CASRRDREETQYF
. | TRBD1 | TRBJ1-5 | TRBV19 | TGTGCCAGTAGTACTTGGGGGACAGGGGAGCATTTT | CASSTWGTGEHF
. | . | TRBJ2-3 | TRBV30 | TGTGCCTGGAGTGTCCGGGATACGCAGTATTTT | CAWSVRDTQYF
. | TRBD2 | TRBJ2-7 | TRBV5-6 | TGTGCCAGCAGCCCGGAGCGGGACTATTCAACTTACGAGCAGTACTTC | CASSPERDYSTYEQYF
once | TRBD1 | TRBJ2-7 | TRBV5-6 | TGTGCCAGCAGTTATACAGGGGTGGGCTCCTACGAGCAGTACTTC | CASSYTGVGSYEQYF
. | . | TRBJ1-3 | TRBV6-1 | TGTGCCAGCAGCTCTGGACAGAACTCTGGAAACACCATATATTTT | CASSSGQNSGNTIYF
. | TRBD1 | TRBJ1-5 | TRBV7-7 | TGTGCCAGCAGCTCACGTCCCGGGACAGGGGGCCCCCAGCCCCAGCATTTT | CASSSRPGTGGPQPQHF
once | TRBD1 | TRBJ1-4 | TRBV11-2 | TGTGCCAGCAGCTTAGATCCGACAGGGGGAAATGAAAAACTGTTTTTT | CASSLDPTGGNEKLFF
. | TRBD2 | TRBJ2-1 | TRBV5-1 | TGCGCCAGCAGATCGTTTAGCGGGTCCTACAATGAGCAGTTCTTC | CASRSFSGSYNEQFF
. | . | TRBJ2-7 | TRBV7-9 | TGTGCCAGCAGCAGCCAAGGGGTAAGCTACGAGCAGTACTTC | CASSSQGVSYEQYF
. | TRBD1 | TRBJ1-2 | TRBV6-4 | TGTGCCAGCAACCCCGCAGGGGGCCTCCCATATGGCTACACCTTC | CASNPAGGLPYGYTF
once | TRBD1 | TRBJ2-7 | TRBV7-2 | TGTGCCAGCAGCTTAGGACAGGGGGGCCCATACGAGCAGTACTTC | CASSLGQGGPYEQYF
. | . | TRBJ1-6 | TRBV7-9 | TGTGCCAGCAGCTTAGCCGAGAGCTCCTATAATTCACCCCTCCACTTT | CASSLAESSYNSPLHF
. | TRBD2 | TRBJ2-7 | TRBV7-3 | TGTGCCAGCAGCTCAGCCCCAAGCGGGAGTGGGTCCTACGAGCAGTACTTC | CASSSAPSGSGSYEQYF
. | . | TRBJ1-1 | TRBV25-1 | TGTGCCAGCAGTGCCGACCGCGGTTACACTGAAGCTTTCTTT | CASSADRGYTEAFF
. | . | TRBJ2-3 | TRBV18 | TGTGCCAGCACACCACTCGCGGCAGATACGCAGTATTTT | CASTPLAADTQYF
. | . | TRBJ1-1 | TRBV6-5 | TGTGCCAGCAGCCTAAGAGGCATTGAAGCTTTCTTT | CASSLRGIEAFF
. | . | TRBJ2-5 | TRBV4-3 | TGCGCCAGCAGCCAAGGCGCCCAAGGCGGGGAGACCCAGTACTTC | CASSQGAQGGETQYF
few | . | TRBJ2-7 | TRBV5-6 | TGTGCCAGCAGCTCTGACGGGTGGTCCTACGAGCAGTACTTC | CASSSDGWSYEQYF
. | . | TRBJ2-5 | TRBV5-4 | TGTGCCAGCAGCTTGCAGGGGGGCGGGCGGGAGACCCAGTACTTC | CASSLQGGGRETQYF
few | . | TRBJ1-1 | TRBV7-6 | TGTGCCAGCAGCTCAGAGGGCTCGGCTTTCTTT | CASSSEGSAFF
. | . | TRBJ1-2 | TRBV18 | TGTGCCAGCTCACCGGACCTCGGGGGGATAGGCTACACCTTC | CASSPDLGGIGYTF
. | . | TRBJ2-7 | TRBV5-1 | TGCGCCAGCAGCTTGGCCGGCGGCTCCTCCTACGAGCAGTACTTC | CASSLAGGSSYEQYF
. | TRBD1 | TRBJ1-2 | TRBV7-9 | TGTGCCAGCAGCTTCCAGGGGGACTATGGCTACACCTTC | CASSFQGDYGYTF
once | . | TRBJ2-7 | TRBV5-6 | TGTGCCAGCAGCTTGGTTGGCAGGGCCTCCGAGCAGTACTTC | CASSLVGRASEQYF
. | . | TRBJ2-3 | TRBV7-3 | TGTGCCAGCAGCTTGAGCGGCAGCACAGATACGCAGTATTTT | CASSLSGSTDTQYF
. | . | TRBJ2-1 | TRBV5-4 | TGTGCCAGCAGCGAAGCCTCGGGGTACAATGAGCAGTTCTTC | CASSEASGYNEQFF
. | . | TRBJ2-5 | TRBV7-2 | TGTGCCAGCAGCTTGGGGCAGACCCAGTACTTC | CASSLGQTQYF